The 30 T cell receptor beta chains given below trace back to one sample, sequenced in a study of cytomegalovirus exposure and HLA in healthy donors. PCR employed 60 Vbeta and 13 Jbeta primers. TCRdb's copy holds only in-frame clones and misses some; the assay was immunoSEQ multiplex PCR. The table lists about 280,000 clones, around 90% of them singletons. Sequenced material: PBMCs. These receptors were obtained from a woman in her late teens or twenties in good health and CMV-seronegative.

The CDR3 nucleotides are TGTGCCAGCAGCTTAGGGGGACAGGGGTATGGCTACACCTTC. Its translation: CASSLGGQGYGYTF. V is TRBV7-8 and J is TRBJ1-2, with 10 positions matching TRBD1. Germline loops: CDR1 SGHVS, CDR2 FQNEAQ. CDR3 length: 14 residues. Losses at the gene ends were 1 base for V and 5 bases for J; bases not matched to a gene: 1.

The chain uses TRBV27 and TRBJ2-3; D is undetermined. Trimming took 1 base from V and 6 from J, leaving 11 bases between them. This CDR3 is 14 amino acids long. The germline gives CDR1 MNHEY, CDR2 SMNVEV (reference sequence). In DNA, the CDR3 is TGTGCCAGCAGTTTATGGCCCTCCGGGGATACGCAGTATTTT. This encodes CASSLWPSGDTQYF.

The chain uses TRBV6-1 and TRBJ1-5; possibly TRBD1 for D (6 bases). The V gene lost 5 bases and the J gene lost 5 bases, with 16 bases spanning the gap. The germline V gene has CDR1 MNHNS and CDR2 SASEGT. The CDR3 totals 15 residues. The CDR3 sequence is CASSFFLGADQPQHF. The CDR3 DNA is TGTGCCAGCAGTTTCTTTTTGGGGGCGGATCAGCCCCAGCATTTT.

This rearrangement joins TRBV30 to TRBJ2-5; the match to TRBD1 covers 7 bases. V shed 4 bases, J shed 2 bases, and the junction held 7 bases outside the gene matches. Germline CDR1 reads GTSNPN; CDR2 reads SVGIG (reference sequence). This CDR3 region has 14 residues. The CDR3 sequence: CAWTHPGQQETQYF. CDR3 in DNA: TGTGCCTGGACCCACCCGGGACAGCAAGAGACCCAGTACTTC. The variable domain in full, with the rest retrieved from reference TRBV30 and TRBJ2-5, is SQTIHQWPATLVQPVGSPLSLECTVEGTSNPNLYWYRQAAGRGLQLLFYSVGIGQISSEVPQNLSASRPQDRQFILSSKKLLLSDSGFYLCAWTHPGQQETQYFGPGTRLLVL.

V gene TRBV5-4 combines with J gene TRBJ1-4, with TRBD1 matching 7 bases. Germline trimming cut 4 bases from V and 2 bases from J; bases unmatched to any gene: 5. This CDR3 spans 15 amino acids. The germline V gene has CDR1 SGHNT and CDR2 YYREEE (reference sequence). CDR3 in amino acids: CASSPTTGTNEKLFF. Written as DNA, the CDR3 is TGTGCCAGCAGCCCGACGACAGGGACTAATGAAAAACTGTTTTTT.

The chain couples TRBV30 to TRBJ2-1; D possibly corresponds to TRBD1 (5 bases). Germline CDR1 GTSNPN, CDR2 SVGIG (reference sequence). V lost 1 base and J 0 bases, leaving 7 bases between the germline ends. The CDR3 length is 14 residues. The CDR3 bases are TGTGCCTGGAGTGGGGGCGGCTCCTACAATGAGCAGTTCTTC. Its translation is CAWSGGGSYNEQFF.

This clone occurred once. The chain carries TRBV15 and TRBJ2-1, with D possibly TRBD1 on 6 matching bases. This CDR3 region has 16 residues. Trimming left V 0 bases short and J 3 bases short, with 12 bases between. From germline, CDR1 is LNHNV and CDR2 YYDKDF (reference sequence). The CDR3 loop is CATSRDRQGFYNEQFF. Written as DNA, the CDR3 is TGTGCCACCAGCAGAGATAGGCAGGGGTTCTACAATGAGCAGTTCTTC.

V is TRBV10-1 and J is TRBJ1-5, with 8 nucleotides matching TRBD1. Germline V gene sequence: CDR1 WNHNN, CDR2 SYGVQD (reference sequence). The V gene end was trimmed by 0 bases and the J gene end by 0 bases; junction bases not matched to a gene: 4. The CDR3 totals 17 residues. The CDR3 region is CASSESDREDSNQPQHF. DNA of the CDR3: TGCGCCAGCAGTGAGTCGGACAGGGAGGATAGCAATCAGCCCCAGCATTTT.

The chain has TRBV9 and TRBJ1-1; 7 bases are a match to TRBD1. CDR3 length: 16 residues. V trimming: 3 bases; J trimming: 3 bases; junction bases outside the gene matches: 11. The V gene's germline CDR1 is SGDLS and CDR2 YYNGEE. CDR3 protein: CASSEGETGWDTEAFF. The CDR3 DNA follows: TGTGCCAGCAGCGAAGGGGAGACAGGGTGGGACACTGAAGCTTTCTTT.

This chain uses TRBV4-2 with TRBJ1-2, with D perhaps matching TRBD1 (6 bases). This CDR3 has 16 residues. Germline V gene lookup returns CDR1 LGHNA and CDR2 YNFKEQ. V dropped 1 base and J dropped 2 bases, with 14 bases sitting between them. CDR3 sequence: CASSQARTVTNYGYTF. Written as DNA, the CDR3 is TGTGCCAGCAGCCAAGCCAGGACAGTTACGAACTATGGCTACACCTTC.

This clone showed up just once. The rearrangement joins TRBV16 to TRBJ1-1; perhaps TRBD1 as D (6 bases). Germline CDR1 KGHSY, CDR2 FQNENV. The ends were cut back, 0 bases at V and 1 base at J, with 9 bases in the middle. The CDR3 covers 15 residues. CDR3 sequence (DNA): TGTGCCAGCAGCCAATCACAGGGTGGGAACACTGAAGCTTTCTTT. The encoded protein is CASSQSQGGNTEAFF.

The chain has TRBV6-1 and TRBJ2-1; perhaps TRBD2 as D (5 bases). The V end lost 7 bases, the J end lost 1 base, and 14 bases lay between the germline ends. CDR3 length: 15 residues. The V gene's germline CDR1 is MNHNS and CDR2 SASEGT. CDR3 protein: CASIKATGSYNEQFF. The CDR3 DNA reads as TGTGCCAGCATCAAAGCTACGGGATCCTACAATGAGCAGTTCTTC.

The rearrangement links TRBV6-6 to TRBJ2-1; maybe TRBD1 (5 bases). Germline loops: CDR1 MNHNY, CDR2 SVGAGI (reference sequence). The V gene lost 7 bases and the J gene lost 7 bases, with 17 bases spanning the gap. CDR3 length equals 14 residues. The DNA of the CDR3 is TGTGCCAGCACCAGATGGGGCCTTGCAAATGAGCAGTTCTTC. Its protein product is CASTRWGLANEQFF.

As regards this clone: Other DNA variants within this sample encode the same CDR3. The V gene is TRBV27, the J gene TRBJ2-7; TRBD2 is a possible D gene (6 bases). The CDR3 covers 11 residues. Germline CDR1 and CDR2: MNHEY and SMNVEV (reference sequence). Trimming shortened V by 8 bases and J by 4 bases, and 9 bases separated the two germline ends. The CDR3 nucleotides read TGTGCCAGCGTAGGAGGGTACGAGCAGTACTTC. Protein: CASVGGYEQYF.

The rearrangement joins TRBV18 to TRBJ1-1; D may be TRBD1 (6 bases). Germline V gene data show CDR1 as KGHSH and CDR2 as LQKENI. The CDR3 spans 16 residues. V was pared by 0 bases and J by 0 bases, with 11 bases between. Here the CDR3 DNA reads TGTGCCAGCTCACCACCGAGAACAGGGCTGAACACTGAAGCTTTCTTT. As protein: CASSPPRTGLNTEAFF.

The chain is built from TRBV29-1 and TRBJ1-1, with a possible D match to TRBD1 (5 bases). V lost 5 bases and J 1 base, leaving 8 bases between the germline ends. This CDR3 has 12 residues. Germline V CDR1 and CDR2: SQVTM, ANQGSEA. The CDR3 loop is CSVSDRNTEAFF. DNA for the CDR3: TGCAGCGTTAGCGACAGGAACACTGAAGCTTTCTTT.

This clone occurred a few times. The chain's CDR3 is CASTERGGGMQYF. Here the CDR3 DNA reads TGTGCCAGCACCGAAAGGGGGGGCGGGATGCAGTACTTC. The gene calls are TRBV2 and TRBJ2-7; weak D call: TRBD2 (7 bases). CDR1 is SNHLY and CDR2 is FYNNEI in the germline V gene. The CDR3 sequence is 13 residues long. Trimming stripped 7 bases from V and 9 bases from J, with 19 bases between.

The gene calls are TRBV2 and TRBJ2-1; 9 nucleotides line up with TRBD2. The CDR3 has 16 amino acids. Germline V lookup: CDR1 SNHLY, CDR2 FYNNEI. V shed 4 bases and J 3 bases; nucleotides not matched to a gene: 7. In nucleotides, the CDR3 is TGTGCCAGCAGTGGTTTTAAGCGGGGGGACTACAATGAGCAGTTCTTC. It is translated as CASSGFKRGDYNEQFF.

This clone appeared once. The chain has TRBV11-1 and TRBJ2-7; TRBD2 matches at 12 bases. The V gene end was trimmed by 5 bases and the J gene end by 2 bases; junction bases not matched to a gene: 7. Germline CDR1 SGHAT, CDR2 FQDESV (reference sequence). This CDR3 contains 16 residues. As DNA, the CDR3 is TGTGCCAGCAGCGTAGGACTAGCGGGGTTAACCTACGAGCAGTACTTC. It encodes CASSVGLAGLTYEQYF.

The CDR3, as DNA: TGTGCCAGCAGCCGGAAGGCAGGGATTACCGGGGAGCTGTTTTTT. It codes for CASSRKAGITGELFF. The rearrangement links TRBV7-2 to TRBJ2-2; the D gene is possibly TRBD1 (5 bases). CDR3 length equals 15 residues. CDR1 is SGHTA and CDR2 is FQGNSA in the germline V gene. V gave up 5 bases and J gave up 5 bases, with 15 bases separating them.

V is TRBV7-6 and J is TRBJ1-1; D gene unclear. Germline V gene sequence: CDR1 SGHVS, CDR2 FNYEAQ. The CDR3 covers 13 residues. Trimming removed 1 base at V and 4 bases at J, with 7 bases between. The CDR3 reads CASSLGEGTEAFF. CDR3 nucleotide sequence: TGTGCCAGCAGCTTAGGGGAGGGCACTGAAGCTTTCTTT.

The chain employs TRBV2 and TRBJ2-2, with D hard to call. CDR1 and CDR2 from the germline V gene are SNHLY and FYNNEI. V gave up 4 bases and J gave up 10 bases, with 7 bases separating them. The CDR3 has 11 residues. DNA of the CDR3: TGTGCCAGCAGTGTGTTCGTGGAGCTGTTTTTT. It yields the protein CASSVFVELFF.

The chain is built from TRBV5-1 and TRBJ2-6, with D perhaps TRBD2 (6 bases). Trimming took 0 bases from V and 1 from J, leaving 14 bases between them. This CDR3 is built from 18 residues. CDR1 SGHRS and CDR2 YFSETQ come from the germline V gene. The CDR3, as DNA: TGCGCCAGCAGCTTGGCCTTCCGCGCGGGATCTGGGGCCAACGTCCTGACTTTC. It is translated as CASSLAFRAGSGANVLTF.

This clone was detected a few times. This CDR3 reads CASSYQTGSYNTQYF. The CDR3 DNA reads TGTGCCAGCAGTTACCAGACAGGGTCCTACAATACGCAGTATTTT. This chain links TRBV6-5 with TRBJ2-3, with 7 bases matching TRBD1. The V and J ends lost 2 bases and 7 bases, in that order; junction bases with no gene match: 9. In germline, CDR1 is MNHEY, CDR2 SVGAGI. This CDR3 has 15 residues.

This clone appeared a single time. The chain carries TRBV15 and TRBJ1-2; 11 bases match TRBD1. V was clipped by 3 bases and J by 8 bases; unmatched bases: 11. The CDR3 spans 16 residues. Germline CDR1 reads LNHNV; CDR2 reads YYDKDF (reference sequence). CDR3 in DNA: TGTGCCACCAGCAGTTTGCGAGGACAGGGGGCAGGGGGCTACACCTTC. Its translation: CATSSLRGQGAGGYTF.

The V call is TRBV6-6, the J call TRBJ2-1, with 8 nucleotides matching TRBD2. CDR1 MNHNY and CDR2 SVGAGI come from the germline V gene (reference sequence). The CDR3 is 14 residues long. V trimming: 5 bases; J trimming: 8 bases; junction bases outside the gene matches: 8. In DNA, the CDR3 is TGTGCCAGCAGTGGGAGTAGCGGGGTTGATGAGCAGTTCTTC. Its translation is CASSGSSGVDEQFF.

The chain links TRBV5-4 to TRBJ2-3; 10 bases are shared with TRBD2. Germline trimming cut 3 bases from V and 4 bases from J; bases unmatched to any gene: 8. CDR3 length equals 16 residues. In germline, CDR1 is SGHNT, CDR2 YYREEE (reference sequence). The CDR3 nucleotides are TGTGCCAGCAGCTCATGGAGACTAGCGGGCGCAGATACGCAGTATTTT. Protein: CASSSWRLAGADTQYF.

The chain has TRBV2 and TRBJ1-2, with 9 bases fitting TRBD1. There are 13 residues in the CDR3. With 8 bases clipped from V and 7 bases from J, the junction kept 8 bases outside the gene matches. In germline, CDR1 is SNHLY, CDR2 FYNNEI. In DNA form, the CDR3 reads TGTGCCAGCGTATGGGACAGGGTTGGTGGCTACACCTTC. This codes for CASVWDRVGGYTF.

The chain couples TRBV4-2 to TRBJ2-1, with D hard to call. V dropped 1 base and J dropped 4 bases, with 17 bases sitting between them. Germline V gene lookup returns CDR1 LGHNA and CDR2 YNFKEQ. CDR3 length equals 17 residues. In DNA, the CDR3 is TGTGCCAGCAGCCAAGTTTTGAACCGCTACAGTTACAATGAGCAGTTCTTC. Amino acids: CASSQVLNRYSYNEQFF.

CDR3 nucleotides: TGTGCCAGCAGCCGTAAGGTATCGGGTACAGATACGCAGTATTTT. This gives the protein CASSRKVSGTDTQYF. The rearrangement links TRBV7-3 to TRBJ2-3; D gene unclear. V was cut by 5 bases and J by 3 bases, with 15 bases left in between. This CDR3 region has 15 residues. Germline V gives CDR1 SGHTA, CDR2 FQGTGA.